These 7 T cell receptor beta chains came from one sample sequenced in a study of T-cell memory formation after mild COVID-19. TCRdb re-derived calls from the 5' RACE reads in MiXCR, one entry per CDR3 protein. The sample has roughly 130,000 distinct CDR3 sequences, approximately 6.3% seen once. Sequencing was done on a sample of PBMCs or a T cell subset sorted from them (not recorded which). The origin of the receptors is an adult woman who had mild COVID-19 (a few samples of this study predate the infection). Cell type and time point are not known.

This clonotype has a handful of counts. The chain links TRBV20-1 to TRBJ2-5, with D hard to call. V lost 2 bases to trimming and J lost 2 bases, with 6 bases between them. The germline V gene has CDR1 DFQATT and CDR2 SNEGSKA (reference sequence). The CDR3 has 12 residues. CDR3 sequence (DNA): TGCAGTGCTAGATCCACACAAGAGACCCAGTACTTC. This encodes CSARSTQETQYF.

The chain combines TRBV7-9 with TRBJ1-2; unclear D gene. The CDR3 length is 14 residues. Trimming shortened V by 4 bases and J by 4 bases, and 13 bases separated the two germline ends. CDR1 is SEHNR and CDR2 is FQNEAQ in the germline V gene (reference sequence). CDR3 coding DNA: TGTGCCAGCAGCTCTCACGAGGCTTTCTATGGCTACACCTTC. Amino acids: CASSSHEAFYGYTF. The entire variable domain, with the rest obtained from reference TRBV7-9 and TRBJ1-2, is as follows: DTGVSQNPRHKITKRGQNVTFRCDPISEHNRLYWYRQTLGQGPEFLTYFQNEAQLEKSRLLSDRFSAERPKGSFSTLEIQRTEQGDSAMYLCASSSHEAFYGYTFGSGTRLTVV.

This clonotype was counted at least ten times. The chain recombines TRBV5-1 with TRBJ2-1; TRBD2 agrees at 11 bases. CDR1 is SGHRS, CDR2 YFSETQ, per germline. V shed 4 bases and J 8 bases; nucleotides not matched to a gene: 8. The CDR3 is made up of 15 amino acids. The CDR3 reads CASSLLAGVQYEQFF. In DNA, the CDR3 is TGCGCCAGCAGCCTACTAGCGGGAGTACAGTATGAGCAGTTCTTC. The entire variable domain, with the rest obtained from reference TRBV5-1 and TRBJ2-1, is as follows: KAGVTQTPRYLIKTRGQQVTLSCSPISGHRSVSWYQQTPGQGLQFLFEYFSETQRNKGNFPGRFSGRQFSNSRSEMNVSTLELGDSALYLCASSLLAGVQYEQFFGPGTRLTVL.

This clonotype was observed at least ten times. The rearrangement links TRBV7-3 to TRBJ2-2, with D unresolved. V lost 4 bases and J lost 7, with 7 bases in between. The V gene's germline CDR1 is SGHTA and CDR2 FQGTGA. CDR3 length: 12 residues. The CDR3 loop is CASSYVGGELFF. In DNA, the CDR3 is TGTGCCAGCAGCTATGTAGGCGGGGAGCTGTTTTTT.

V is TRBV11-2 and J is TRBJ1-4; perhaps TRBD1 as D (6 bases). V was pared by 2 bases and J by 7 bases, with 11 bases between. Germline loops: CDR1 SGHAT, CDR2 FQNNGV. This CDR3 contains 14 residues. In DNA form, the CDR3 reads TGTGCCAGCAGCTTACAGGGGAGTTTTGAAAAACTGTTTTTT. It translates to CASSLQGSFEKLFF.

This clonotype was detected many times. The rearrangement links TRBV6-6 to TRBJ2-3; 11 nucleotides agree with TRBD1. Germline loops: CDR1 MNHNY, CDR2 SVGAGI (reference sequence). The CDR3 spans 13 residues. Trimming removed 8 bases from V and 4 bases from J; junction bases left unmatched: 2. The CDR3 spells CASGTGGSDTQYF. CDR3 DNA sequence: TGTGCCAGCGGGACAGGGGGATCAGATACGCAGTATTTT.

This clonotype was detected ten times or more. The genes are TRBV24-1 and TRBJ2-3; TRBD2 matches 12 bases. With V trimmed by 4 bases and J by 5 bases, 9 bases remained unmatched. This CDR3 is built from 17 residues. The V gene's germline CDR1 is KGHDR and CDR2 SFDVKD. The DNA for the CDR3 is TGTGCCACCAGTGACAGGAGGACTAGCGGGATGGTAGATACGCAGTATTTT. Amino acid sequence: CATSDRRTSGMVDTQYF.